The rows below give T cell receptor beta chains drawn from one sample of a study of shared clonotypes between healthy human individuals. TCRdb's copy holds only in-frame clones and misses some; the assay was immunoSEQ multiplex PCR. The repertoire has some 2,400,000 clones, approximately 96% of them found once; the top ten carry roughly 0.13%. What was sequenced was naive CD4+ T cells sorted from blood. The receptors come from a man aged 18 to 29 in good health. The CDR3 runs from the conserved cysteine through the conserved F or W. A D gene is named only where the DNA matches it firmly.

>TRBV2|.|TRBJ1-4
CASRLAGEKLFF
>TRBV27|TRBD1|TRBJ2-7
CASSLETGVPYEQYF
>TRBV28|TRBD1|TRBJ1-6
CASSFGDRVGSPLHF
>TRBV7-2|TRBD2|TRBJ2-7
CASSLVVVTSGGNYEQYF
>TRBV30|.|TRBJ1-2
CAWSPGTDYGYTF
>TRBV2|.|TRBJ2-7
CASSPRSEQYF
>TRBV10-3|.|TRBJ1-1
CAISTTNTEAFF
>TRBV7-2|TRBD1|TRBJ1-1
CASSLAQTGGIEAFF
>TRBV5-1|.|TRBJ2-6
CASSSVAFSGANVLTF
>TRBV5-1|TRBD1|TRBJ1-6
CASSLGTGNNSPLHF
>TRBV4-1|TRBD1|TRBJ2-7
CASTKGDRGYEQYF
>TRBV7-9|.|TRBJ1-1
CASSLEQRNTEAFF
>TRBV19|.|TRBJ2-2
CASSIGAANTGELFF
>TRBV6-5|TRBD1|TRBJ1-5
CASSYRGHANQPQHF
>TRBV7-2|.|TRBJ2-6
CASSTRSGVLTF
>TRBV5-1|.|TRBJ2-5
CASSSGGTAQETQYF
>TRBV2|.|TRBJ1-2
CASSEEGRNYGYTF
>TRBV5-1|.|TRBJ1-3
CASSLVSGQGYGNTIYF
>TRBV5-1|TRBD1|TRBJ1-1
CASSPQGAGTEAFF
>TRBV5-1|.|TRBJ1-4
CASSLPRGVTNEKLFF
>TRBV5-1|TRBD2|TRBJ2-3
CASSLGNSGRGQDTQYF
>TRBV18|.|TRBJ1-1
CASSATGFMNTEAFF
>TRBV28|TRBD1|TRBJ2-1
CASSSTGQRNNEQFF
>TRBV30|.|TRBJ1-4
CAWSRDLNEKLFF
>TRBV2|.|TRBJ2-1
CASRNPPRRGQELYNEQFF
>TRBV6-1|TRBD1|TRBJ1-1
CASSANNRGMETEAFF
>TRBV19|.|TRBJ2-7
CASSNFASSSYEQYF
>TRBV5-1|.|TRBJ2-1
CASSLEGLSMIGEQFF
>TRBV7-2|TRBD1|TRBJ1-6
CASSPRQGGNSPLHF
>TRBV11-1|.|TRBJ1-3
CASSLSSGSGNTIYF